This T cell receptor (beta chain) was obtained from a study of CD8 T cells in Susac syndrome. With random hexamers, 0.5 to 1 ug RNA was reverse transcribed. TCRdb reprocessed the immunoSEQ multiplex PCR reads with MiXCR, giving one entry per CDR3 protein. The sample carries under 150,000 distinct CDR3 sequences, about 94% recorded once. TEMRA cells were FACS-enriched and CD8+ and CD4+ T cells negatively isolated. This clonotype was seen just once. Between the trimmed V and J ends, which lost 1 base and 5 bases, there was a span of 8 bases. Germline V CDR1 and CDR2: DFQATT, SNEGSKA (reference sequence). This CDR3 is built from 12 residues.

The sequencing input was CD4+ T cells from PBMCs. The TCR comes from a human donor with Susac syndrome. The V and J genes are TRBV20-1 and TRBJ2-5; D is unresolved. CDR3 sequence reads: CSARVGSETQYF. The CDR3 coding sequence is TGCAGTGCTAGAGTTGGTAGTGAGACCCAGTACTTC.